These 18 T cell receptor beta chains were sequenced from one sample in a study of T-cell reconstitution after alpha-beta-depleted transplantation in children. TCRbeta library construction was performed incorporating unique molecular identifiers. TCRdb used MiXCR to reprocess the PCR reads, holding one entry per CDR3 protein. The table shows 490,000 or so distinct CDR3 sequences, with under 15% occurring only once. Sequencing was performed on PBMCs from the stem cell graft donor, taken from the stem cell graft. All receptors come from a human donor who donated a stem cell graft to a child with combined immunodeficiency.

CDR3 amino acids: CASSGVFGQKETQYF. CDR3 nucleotide sequence: TGTGCCAGCAGTGGTGTTTTCGGACAGAAAGAGACCCAGTACTTC. V gene TRBV6-2 or TRBV6-3 combines with J gene TRBJ2-5; the D gene is possibly TRBD1 (6 bases). The ends were cut back, 5 bases at V and 3 bases at J, with 16 bases in the middle. The CDR3 totals 15 residues. Germline assignment: CDR1 MNHEY and CDR2 SVGEGT.

This chain joins TRBV12-3 or TRBV12-4 and TRBJ2-1; 11 bases align to TRBD1. CDR3 length: 15 residues. V trimming: 4 bases; J trimming: 8 bases; junction bases outside the gene matches: 7. The CDR3 reads CASSYRDRGGHEQFF. CDR3 DNA: TGTGCCAGCAGTTACCGGGACAGGGGGGGCCATGAGCAGTTCTTC.

With regard to this clonotype: Without the conserved terminal phenylalanine or tryptophan, this CDR3 likely stems from a read error. The chain has TRBV4-3 and TRBJ2-7; 8 positions match TRBD2. There are 14 residues in the CDR3. After removal of 0 bases from V and 2 bases from J, the junction contained 0 bases not matched to a gene. Germline lookup yields CDR1 LGHNA and CDR2 YSLEER. The CDR3 loop is CASSQDSGTYEQYL. The CDR3 DNA is TGCGCCAGCAGCCAAGATAGCGGGACCTACGAGCAGTACTTG.

This clonotype was seen ten or more times. This chain uses TRBV20-1 with TRBJ2-5, with 9 positions matching TRBD2. CDR1 DFQATT and CDR2 SNEGSKA come from the germline V gene (reference sequence). Trimming cost V 4 bases and J 5 bases; bases outside gene matches: 8. The CDR3 runs to 14 residues. CDR3 sequence reads: CSATDGLAMETQYF. Written as DNA, the CDR3 is TGCAGTGCTACAGACGGACTAGCGATGGAGACCCAGTACTTC.

This chain uses TRBV5-1 with TRBJ2-2; 9 nucleotides line up with TRBD1. Germline V gene sequence: CDR1 SGHRS, CDR2 YFSETQ. The J segment lost 0 bases and the V segment lost 0 bases, leaving 3 bases of the junction unmatched. The CDR3 contains 17 residues. CDR3 sequence: CASSLDRGPANTGELFF. The DNA of the CDR3 is TGCGCCAGCAGCTTGGACAGGGGGCCCGCGAACACCGGGGAGCTGTTTTTT.

The V call is TRBV4-3, the J call TRBJ2-7; 9 bases map to TRBD1. CDR1 is LGHNA, CDR2 YSLEER, per germline. CDR3 length: 15 residues. V lost 3 bases to trimming and J lost 2 bases; unmatched junction nucleotides: 5. The CDR3 reads CASSHAGTGPYEQYF. The DNA of the CDR3 is TGCGCCAGCAGCCACGCCGGGACAGGGCCCTACGAGCAGTACTTC.

V gene TRBV2 combines with J gene TRBJ2-7; D uncertain. Germline V lookup: CDR1 SNHLY, CDR2 FYNNEI. The CDR3 is 13 amino acids. V lost 2 bases and J 4 bases, leaving 9 bases between the germline ends. CDR3 in amino acids: CASSEPFLYEQYF. DNA for the CDR3: TGTGCCAGCAGTGAACCATTCCTTTACGAGCAGTACTTC.

The V gene is TRBV20-1, the J gene TRBJ2-1; 13 positions agree with TRBD2. V was pared by 1 base and J by 4 bases, with 4 bases of the junction left unmatched. Germline loops: CDR1 DFQATT, CDR2 SNEGSKA (reference sequence). This CDR3 has 16 amino acids. The CDR3 nucleotides are TGCAGTGCTAGAGGGGGACTAGCGGGAAAATACAATGAGCAGTTCTTC. Translated: CSARGGLAGKYNEQFF.

This clonotype was recorded a few times. The chain has TRBV7-9 and TRBJ2-7; no definite D call. The CDR3 contains 13 residues. Trimming cost V 5 bases and J 4 bases, with 12 bases left between them. Germline-derived CDR1 and CDR2 are SEHNR and FQNEAQ (reference sequence). CDR3 amino acids: CASSGLNEYEQYF. The CDR3 DNA reads TGTGCCAGCAGCGGCCTTAACGAATACGAGCAGTACTTC. The full variable domain, in which reference TRBV7-9 and TRBJ2-7 provide the parts outside the CDR3, is DTGVSQNPRHKITKRGQNVTFRCDPISEHNRLYWYRQTLGQGPEFLTYFQNEAQLEKSRLLSDRFSAERPKGSFSTLEIQRTEQGDSAMYLCASSGLNEYEQYFGPGTRLTVT.

This clonotype came up many times. V is TRBV7-2 and J is TRBJ2-1; 10 bases are a match to TRBD2. Unmatched junction bases numbered 5, after V lost 2 bases and J lost 10 bases. CDR1 is SGHTA, CDR2 FQGNSA, per germline. The CDR3 runs 14 residues. CDR3 loop: CASSLTSGTREQFF. DNA of the CDR3: TGTGCCAGCAGCTTAACTAGCGGGACCCGGGAGCAGTTCTTC.

V and J are TRBV6-4 and TRBJ2-3; 7 positions agree with TRBD1. J lost 6 bases, V lost 4 bases, and 4 bases had no gene match. The CDR3 is 13 residues long. From germline, CDR1 is MRHNA and CDR2 SNTAGT. The CDR3 nucleotides read TGTGCCAGCAGTGTCTCACAGGGGGATACGCAGTATTTT. Residues: CASSVSQGDTQYF.

The CDR3 region has the DNA TGCAGCGTTGGGCTAGCGGGGAAAAATGAGCAGTTCTTC. Amino acids: CSVGLAGKNEQFF. The chain uses TRBV29-1 and TRBJ2-1, with 9 nucleotides matching TRBD2. The ends lost 4 bases at V and 7 bases at J; junction bases unmatched: 5. Germline CDR1 and CDR2: SQVTM and ANQGSEA. The CDR3 is 13 residues long.

This clonotype was counted a few times. The V gene is TRBV12-3 or TRBV12-4, the J gene TRBJ1-2; TRBD1 might be the D (5 bases). The CDR3 runs 18 residues. The germline V and J ends were trimmed by 3 bases and 2 bases, with 22 bases remaining between them. The CDR3, as DNA: TGTGCCAGCAGTTTCGGCCGGCGGGGCCTAATACCAAACTATGGCTACACCTTC. It encodes CASSFGRRGLIPNYGYTF.

This clonotype was picked up a small number of times. The chain is built from TRBV4-3 and TRBJ2-5; D perhaps matches TRBD1 (6 bases). The CDR3 spans 15 residues. The germline V gene has CDR1 LGHNA and CDR2 YSLEER. V was pared by 0 bases and J by 4 bases, with 12 bases between. The CDR3 bases are TGCGCCAGCAGCCAAGATCCGGAAGGGGGAGAGACCCAGTACTTC. Translating gives CASSQDPEGGETQYF.

A few counts support this clonotype. The chain recombines TRBV9 with TRBJ2-7, with D possibly TRBD2 on 5 matching bases. With 4 bases removed from V and 0 bases from J, the gap between germline ends came to 17 bases. CDR1 and CDR2 from the germline V gene are SGDLS and YYNGEE. There are 16 residues in the CDR3. The CDR3 sequence: CASSPRGLGSSYEQYF. In DNA form, the CDR3 reads TGTGCCAGCAGCCCACGGGGTTTAGGGAGCTCCTACGAGCAGTACTTC.

This clonotype showed up just a few times. The chain carries TRBV4-2 and TRBJ2-3, with TRBD2 matching 7 bases. The CDR3 extends over 15 amino acids. The V segment lost 4 bases and the J segment 4 bases; nucleotides outside the gene matches: 8. CDR1 is LGHNA and CDR2 is YNFKEQ in the germline V gene. As DNA, the CDR3 is TGTGCCAGCAGCCTTATGGGGGGGTCCCCAGATACGCAGTATTTT. Amino acids: CASSLMGGSPDTQYF.

This clonotype was observed a handful of times. This sequence joins TRBV13 and TRBJ1-2; D perhaps matches TRBD1 (5 bases). Germline CDR1 reads PRHDT; CDR2 reads FYEKMQ (reference sequence). The CDR3 has 16 residues. V was trimmed by 3 bases and J by 4 bases, leaving 18 bases between them. The CDR3 is CASSFNARTGGYGYTF. As DNA, the CDR3 is TGTGCCAGCAGCTTTAATGCCCGGACGGGGGGCTATGGCTACACCTTC.

The chain has TRBV11-2 and TRBJ2-3; 8 bases agree with TRBD2. CDR3 size: 16 residues. Germline V gives CDR1 SGHAT, CDR2 FQNNGV. The trim removed 5 bases at V and 2 bases at J, leaving 9 bases unmatched. The CDR3 reads CASSEGGGGLTDTQYF. As DNA, the CDR3 is TGTGCCAGCAGCGAGGGAGGCGGGGGGCTCACAGATACGCAGTATTTT.